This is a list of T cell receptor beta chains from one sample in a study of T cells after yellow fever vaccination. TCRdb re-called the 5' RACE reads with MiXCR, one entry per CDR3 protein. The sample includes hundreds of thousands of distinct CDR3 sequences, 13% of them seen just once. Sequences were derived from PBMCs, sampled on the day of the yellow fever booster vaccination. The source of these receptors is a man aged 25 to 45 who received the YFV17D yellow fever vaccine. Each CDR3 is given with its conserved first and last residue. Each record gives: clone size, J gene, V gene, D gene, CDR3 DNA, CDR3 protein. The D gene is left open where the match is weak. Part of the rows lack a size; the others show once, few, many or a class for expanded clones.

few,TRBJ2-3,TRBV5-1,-,TGCGCCAGCAGCCGCACCATTAGCACAGATACGCAGTATTTT,CASSRTISTDTQYF
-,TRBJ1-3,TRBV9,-,TGTGCCAGCAGCGTACGTTTATTAAGATGCACCATATATTTT,CASSVRLLRCTIYF
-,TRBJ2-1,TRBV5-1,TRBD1,TGCGCCAGCAGCATGGGGGACAGGTACAATGAGCAGTTCTTC,CASSMGDRYNEQFF
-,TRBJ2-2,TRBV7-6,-,TGTGCCAGCAGCTTAGTAGTGCTGGGGTCGAACACCGGGGAGCTGTTTTTT,CASSLVVLGSNTGELFF
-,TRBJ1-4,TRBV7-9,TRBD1,TGTGCCAGCAGCTGGACAGGGGGCGCGGATGAAAAACTGTTTTTT,CASSWTGGADEKLFF
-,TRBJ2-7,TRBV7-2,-,TGTGCCAGCAGCTTAGATGCGGGAGAGCAGTACTTC,CASSLDAGEQYF
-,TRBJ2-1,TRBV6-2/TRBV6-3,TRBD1,TGTGCCACACACCCAGTCGGGACAGGGGTTTCCAATGAGCAGTTCTTC,CATHPVGTGVSNEQFF
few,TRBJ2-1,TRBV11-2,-,TGTGCCAGCAGCTTATTTCCGGGAACCTACAATGAGCAGTTCTTC,CASSLFPGTYNEQFF
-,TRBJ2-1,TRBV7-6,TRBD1,TGTGCCAGCAGCGGTGGACAGGGGATCAATGAGCAGTTCTTC,CASSGGQGINEQFF
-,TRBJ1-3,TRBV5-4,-,TGTGCCAGCAGTACGGTCTCTGGAAACACCATATATTTT,CASSTVSGNTIYF
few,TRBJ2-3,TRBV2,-,TGTGCCAGCAGCTGGCAGGGGTTTTCAAGTGCAGATACGCAGTATTTT,CASSWQGFSSADTQYF
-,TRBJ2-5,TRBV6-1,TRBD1,TGTGCCAGCGGACAGGGTCGATGGGGTGGCCAAGAGACCCAGTACTTC,CASGQGRWGGQETQYF
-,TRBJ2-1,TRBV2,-,TGTGCCAGCACCGGTTCGCGCGGACTCCATGAGCAGTTCTTC,CASTGSRGLHEQFF
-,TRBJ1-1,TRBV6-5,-,TGTGCCAGCTACACCGCGACTGAAGCTTTCTTT,CASYTATEAFF
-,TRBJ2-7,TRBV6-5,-,TGTGCCAGCAGTTACTCGGTTGGGGGTCTGAGCTCCTACGAGCAGTACTTC,CASSYSVGGLSSYEQYF
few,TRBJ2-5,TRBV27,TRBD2,TGTGCCAGCAGGAGATTCGCGGGACTAGTAGGAGAGACCCAGTACTTC,CASRRFAGLVGETQYF
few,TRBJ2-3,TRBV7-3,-,TGTGCCAGCAGCTCAGGGGACACGACTGCTACGCAGTATTTT,CASSSGDTTATQYF
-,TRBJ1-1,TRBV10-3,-,TGTGCCCTAAAACAGGGAGTCAGGAACACTGAAGCTTTCTTT,CALKQGVRNTEAFF
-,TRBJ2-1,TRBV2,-,TGTGCCCTCAGTTTCCTTCCCGGAGCGGGACAAGGGGGGAATGAGCAGTTCTTC,CALSFLPGAGQGGNEQFF
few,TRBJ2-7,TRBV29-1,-,TGCAGCGCATATGAAGGGTACTACGAGCAGTACTTC,CSAYEGYYEQYF
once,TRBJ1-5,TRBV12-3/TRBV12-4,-,TGTGCCAGCAGTATAAATTATAGCAATCAGCCCCAGCATTTT,CASSINYSNQPQHF
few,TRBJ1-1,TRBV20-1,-,TGCAGTGGTAGGGGGGATTGGGGTGAAGCTTTCTTT,CSGRGDWGEAFF
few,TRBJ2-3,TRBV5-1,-,TGCGCCAGCAGCTTGGTTCCCGGACCCGATACGCAGTATTTT,CASSLVPGPDTQYF
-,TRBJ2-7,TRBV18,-,TGTGCCAGCTCACCAAGTCGGACCTACGAGCAGTACTTC,CASSPSRTYEQYF
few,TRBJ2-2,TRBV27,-,TGTGCCAGACAAACGGGAGTTACCGGGGAGCTGTTTTTT,CARQTGVTGELFF
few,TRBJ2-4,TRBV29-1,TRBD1,TGCAGCGTTGGACAGGGTCACTTC,CSVGQGHF
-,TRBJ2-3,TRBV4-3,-,TGCGCCAGCAGCAGCCCAGGGACGGTTAGACCAGATACGCAGTATTTT,CASSSPGTVRPDTQYF
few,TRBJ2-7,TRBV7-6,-,TGTGCCAGCAGATTTATAAGGGCCTACGAGCAGTACTTC,CASRFIRAYEQYF
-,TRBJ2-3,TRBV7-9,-,TGTGCCAGCGGCATGATCACAGATACGCAGTATTTT,CASGMITDTQYF
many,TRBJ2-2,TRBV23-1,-,TGCGCCAGCAGTCACCCAACAAGAATGAACACCGGGGAGCTGTTTTTT,CASSHPTRMNTGELFF
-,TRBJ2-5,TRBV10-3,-,TGTGCCATCAGTGACAGGGGCGGCCAAGAGACCCAGTACTTC,CAISDRGGQETQYF
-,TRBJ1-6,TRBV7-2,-,TGTGCCAGCAGCCACCGGCCAAACAATTCACCCCTCCACTTT,CASSHRPNNSPLHF
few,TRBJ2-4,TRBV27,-,TGTGCCAGCAGCTTCACTTCCACTGCCAAAAACATTCAGTACTTC,CASSFTSTAKNIQYF
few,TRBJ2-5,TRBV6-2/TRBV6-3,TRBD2,TGTGCCAGCAGCGGACCATCTAGCGGAGGGCAAGAGACCCAGTACTTC,CASSGPSSGGQETQYF